This T cell receptor (beta chain) emerged from a study of T-cell memory formation after mild COVID-19. Whole-study findings and limits: Clones contracting across day 15 to 85 had a balanced CD4/CD8 profile; later expanding clones leaned CD4+.

From the 5' RACE reads, TCRdb called clonotypes with MiXCR, one entry per CDR3 protein. The table includes around 100,000 distinct CDR3 sequences, over 20% detected once. CDR3 length: 13 residues. V dropped 4 bases and J dropped 3 bases, with 13 bases sitting between them. From germline, CDR1 is SQVTM and CDR2 ANQGSEA. This clonotype was seen a few times. Its antigen is not identified. The sample comprised PBMCs or a T cell subset sorted from them (not recorded which). V usage is TRBV29-1 and J usage is TRBJ2-7; either TRBD1 or TRBD2 may supply D (5 bases each). The clonotype comes from a man between 18 and 35 years old who had mild COVID-19 (a few samples of this study predate the infection). Cell type and time point are not known. In DNA, the CDR3 is TGCAGCGTTGGAGAGGGACGGGTCTACGAGCAGTACTTC. Its translation is CSVGEGRVYEQYF.